This T cell receptor (beta chain) was retrieved from a study of T cells in Graves' hyperthyroidism and ophthalmopathy. Researchers took RNA transcripts and amplified the TCR beta CDR3 regions from them. Initially, a first-round RT-PCR of the TCR CDR3 employed the HTBI primer set. Each CDR3 protein gets one entry after TCRdb re-called the multiplex PCR reads with MiXCR. The table has over 650,000 distinct CDR3 sequences, 45% seen once; the top ten hold less than 9.5%. Study observations and caveats: Researchers report that a 13 V-J model separated ophthalmopathy from stable hyperthyroidism. Most clonotypes expanded in thyroid above 0.001 were likewise present in blood.

Pregnant or lactating patients were excluded, as were those with uncontrolled infection or other autoimmune disease. Each diagnosis drew on symptoms, thyroxine, TRAb, thyroid ultrasound and orbital computed tomography findings. The CDR3 covers 14 residues. The V gene's germline CDR1 is KGHDR and CDR2 SFDVKD. V lost 6 bases and J lost 3, with 8 bases in between. Many counts were recorded for this clonotype. The antigen is unknown. The sample taken for sequencing was peripheral blood or thyroid tissue (not recorded which). The chain is built from TRBV24-1 and TRBJ2-6; unclear D gene. The TCR sequence derives from an adult man with Graves' disease, either hyperthyroidism or ophthalmopathy (not recorded which). The CDR3 here is CATSTRDGANVLTF. CDR3 DNA sequence: TGTGCCACCAGTACGAGAGATGGGGCCAACGTCCTGACTTTC.